This TCR beta chain came from a study of cytomegalovirus exposure and HLA in healthy donors. This CDR3 comprises 20 residues. The germline gives CDR1 SGDLS, CDR2 YYNGEE. V dropped 4 bases and J dropped 5 bases, with 34 bases sitting between them. The PCR had 60 Vbeta and 13 Jbeta primers. Sequencing used immunoSEQ multiplex PCR; TCRdb keeps in-frame clones, though not all of them. The data show roughly 160,000 clones, with around 80% seen just once and around 2.4% held by the top ten. As concerns this clone: Its antigen is unknown.

Study-wide findings and caveats: Later on, a genetic analysis was performed. It linked a missense variant in DCLRE1C with V- and J-gene trimming of TCR beta. Presence/absence analyses assumed roughly uniform sequencing depth across donors. As was reported, the classifier diagnosed cytomegalovirus status with high specificity and sensitivity. The study dropped some indistinguishable V segments, TRBV6-2 and TRBV6-3 among them.

The rearrangement uses TRBV9 and TRBJ2-7, with D possibly being TRBD2 (5 bases). The origin of this receptor is a female donor in good health and CMV-seronegative. Sequencing was carried out using PBMCs. This chain's CDR3 is CASSPRGSAKDGAAAHEQYF. The DNA for the CDR3 is TGTGCCAGCAGCCCCCGAGGGAGCGCTAAAGATGGAGCGGCGGCCCACGAGCAGTACTTC.